This TCR beta chain originates from a study of shared clonotypes between healthy human individuals. Unmatched junction bases numbered 3, after V lost 3 bases and J lost 3 bases. Germline CDR1 is MGHRA and CDR2 is YSYEKL. The CDR3 length is 15 residues. Method: immunoSEQ multiplex PCR; TCRdb's copy keeps in-frame clones and lacks some. The table records approximately 940,000 clones, over 75% of them present only once. The clonotype originates from a man in his late teens or twenties in good health. The J gene is TRBJ1-5, the V gene TRBV4-1; 9 nucleotides agree with TRBD1. The sequenced material came from memory CD4+ T cells sorted from blood. Subset: CD45RA-negative fraction. The CDR3 sequence is CASSHWDRDNQPQHF. As DNA, the CDR3 is TGCGCCAGCAGCCATTGGGACAGGGACAATCAGCCCCAGCATTTT.